This T cell receptor beta chain was sequenced during a study of cytomegalovirus exposure and HLA in healthy donors. Findings of the study overall: TCR beta V segments were, for the most part, productive about 87% or about 30% of the time in an earlier analysis. Reportedly, a later analysis found an Asian-associated ancestry cluster had fewer N-insertions than the roughly 700-donor mean. An observed cluster of highly shared sequence variants was recorded as a likely sequencing artifact.

Amplification used 60 Vbeta primers and 13 Jbeta primers. Using immunoSEQ multiplex PCR, the repertoire was profiled, and TCRdb retains in-frame clones only, with some absent. The sample shows about 140,000 clones, just under 80% of them seen only once. Per germline, CDR1 GTSNPN and CDR2 SVGIG (reference sequence). The ends were cut back, 1 base at V and 10 bases at J, with 7 bases in the middle. The CDR3 covers 10 residues. Concerning this clone itself: Its target is not known.

Sequencing used PBMCs. The chain employs TRBV30 and TRBJ1-2, with D perhaps matching TRBD1 (5 bases). This TCR derives from a man aged 25 to 45 in good health and CMV-seronegative. The CDR3 DNA follows: TGTGCCTGGAGTGGGGGCTCCTACACCTTC. The encoded protein is CAWSGGSYTF.